This T cell receptor (beta chain) was recovered during a study of blood T cells in healthy people across ages. Notes on the study in general: TCR beta diversity, measured per million T cells, fell in a roughly linear way with age.

As for this clonotype: Its antigen is not identified.

CDR1 and CDR2 from the germline V gene are MNHEY and SVGAGI. With 0 bases removed from V and 3 bases from J, the gap between germline ends came to 12 bases. The CDR3 contains 15 residues. Healthy Caucasians from Russia aged 6 to 90 served as donors. The use of a sample-barcoded 5' primer and a J-beta primer mix characterized a second PCR of about 7 to 12 cycles. A template-switch adaptor that had 12 random nucleotides put a tag on each cDNA molecule. TCRdb called the 5' RACE reads again in MiXCR, with one record for every CDR3 protein. The repertoire holds just over 800,000 distinct CDR3 sequences, with around 62% as singletons.

The receptor was isolated from a man aged 25-45 years in good health. The sample taken for sequencing was blood. This sequence joins TRBV6-5 and TRBJ2-7; no definite D call. CDR3 amino acids: CASSYSSAGFYEQYF. CDR3 sequence (DNA): TGTGCCAGCAGTTACTCATCGGCAGGATTCTACGAGCAGTACTTC.